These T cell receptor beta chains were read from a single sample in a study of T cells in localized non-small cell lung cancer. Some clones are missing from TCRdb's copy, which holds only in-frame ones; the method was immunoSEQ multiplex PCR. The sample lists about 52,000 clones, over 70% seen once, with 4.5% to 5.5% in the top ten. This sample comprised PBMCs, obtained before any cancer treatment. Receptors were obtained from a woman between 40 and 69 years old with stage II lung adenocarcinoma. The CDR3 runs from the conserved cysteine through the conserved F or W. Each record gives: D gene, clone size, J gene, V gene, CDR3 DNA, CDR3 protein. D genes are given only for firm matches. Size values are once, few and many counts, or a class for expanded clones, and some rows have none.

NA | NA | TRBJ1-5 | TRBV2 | TGTGCCAGCAGTGACTGGGCAAGCAATCAGCCCCAGCATTTT | CASSDWASNQPQHF
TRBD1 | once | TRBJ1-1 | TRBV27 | TGTGCCAGCAGTGGGAGGACAGGTAGAGTGAACACTGAAGCTTTCTTT | CASSGRTGRVNTEAFF
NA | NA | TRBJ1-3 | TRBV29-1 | TGCAGCGTACCGTATGGAAACACCATATATTTT | CSVPYGNTIYF
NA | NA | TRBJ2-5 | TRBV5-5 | TGTGCCAGCAGCAGTGCCGGCAGGCAAGAGACCCAGTACTTC | CASSSAGRQETQYF
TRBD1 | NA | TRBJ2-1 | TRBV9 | TGTGCCAGCAGCGTCAGGGGGCGAGAGGATGAGCAGTTCTTC | CASSVRGREDEQFF
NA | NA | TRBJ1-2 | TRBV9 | TGTGCCAGCAGCTCAACTTACTATGGCTACACCTTC | CASSSTYYGYTF
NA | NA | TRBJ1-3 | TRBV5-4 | TGTGCCAGCAGCTTGAACCCCTCTGGAAACACCATATATTTT | CASSLNPSGNTIYF
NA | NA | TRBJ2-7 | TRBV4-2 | TGTGCCAGCAGCCAATCGACGGGATACGAGCAGTACTTC | CASSQSTGYEQYF
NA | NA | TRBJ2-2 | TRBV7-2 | TGTGCCAGCAGCCCAGAGAGGGGTAACTTCGGGGAGCTGTTTTTT | CASSPERGNFGELFF
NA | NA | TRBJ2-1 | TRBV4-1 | TGCGCCAGCAGCCAAGATCCGGGTGGGCTCTCCTCCTACAATGAGCAGTTCTTC | CASSQDPGGLSSYNEQFF